Shown below are 7 T cell receptor beta chains from a single sample sequenced in a study of cytomegalovirus exposure and HLA in healthy donors (dated by TCRdb to 2016 to 2017). Receptors were amplified or captured by the immunoSEQ multiplex PCR assay. For the multiplex PCR, a mixture combining 60 forward primers for TCR Vbeta segments and 13 reverse primers for TCR Jbeta segments was used. This is the immuneACCESS table as TCRdb keeps it, with only in-frame sequences that have V and J called. A part of the clones is gone; compared with another copy, unresolved V genes explain less than half, and the rest is unexplained. This sample holds roughly 120,000 clones; 15% were observed only once. The ten top clones hold under 2.5% of the sample. Sequencing was performed on PBMCs. These TCRs come from a woman in her late teens or twenties in good health and CMV-seronegative.

This clone was counted only a few times. This chain connects TRBV4-1 to TRBJ1-4; 9 bases match TRBD1. The CDR3 has 17 residues. V shed 2 bases and J 1 base; nucleotides not matched to a gene: 5. CDR1 is MGHRA, CDR2 YSYEKL, per germline. CDR3: CASSQRGQGLTNEKLFF. CDR3 in DNA: TGCGCCAGCAGCCAAAGGGGACAGGGACTAACTAATGAAAAACTGTTTTTT.

The chain joins TRBV5-6 to TRBJ1-5; maybe TRBD1 (5 bases). Trimming removed 4 bases from V and 4 bases from J, with 9 bases in between. The CDR3 sequence is 13 residues long. Per the germline V gene, CDR1 is SGHDT and CDR2 is YYEEEE. CDR3 DNA: TGTGCCAGCAGCCTCCGACAGAATCAGCCCCAGCATTTT. The encoded protein is CASSLRQNQPQHF.

This clone was detected a few times. The V and J genes are TRBV29-1 and TRBJ2-2; TRBD2 aligns across 15 bases. Germline CDR1 is SQVTM and CDR2 is ANQGSEA. Unmatched junction bases numbered 13, after V lost 7 bases and J lost 7 bases. The CDR3 is made up of 17 amino acids. CDR3 region: CSASGGLAGGDRGELFF. CDR3 coding DNA: TGCAGCGCTTCCGGGGGACTAGCGGGGGGTGATCGCGGGGAGCTGTTTTTT.

This sequence joins TRBV30 and TRBJ2-6; D uncertain. Trimming took 5 bases from V and 0 from J, leaving 17 bases between them. There are 17 residues in the CDR3. The germline CDR1 and CDR2 sequences are GTSNPN and SVGIG (reference sequence). CDR3 coding DNA: TGTGCCTGGTACCCAGTCAGTGAATTCTCTGGGGCCAACGTCCTGACTTTC. It is translated as CAWYPVSEFSGANVLTF.

This rearrangement joins TRBV30 to TRBJ1-5; TRBD1 matches at 9 bases. CDR3 length equals 15 residues. J was trimmed by 6 bases and V by 0 bases; bases with no gene match: 6. In germline, CDR1 is GTSNPN, CDR2 SVGIG (reference sequence). The CDR3 coding sequence is TGTGCCTGGAGTGTAGGGACAGGGAGGTTTCAGCCCCAGCATTTT. As protein: CAWSVGTGRFQPQHF. The full variable domain, its missing parts supplied by reference TRBV30 and TRBJ1-5, is SQTIHQWPATLVQPVGSPLSLECTVEGTSNPNLYWYRQAAGRGLQLLFYSVGIGQISSEVPQNLSASRPQDRQFILSSKKLLLSDSGFYLCAWSVGTGRFQPQHFGDGTRLSIL.

In its sample, this clone was seen a few times. The rearrangement uses TRBV29-1 and TRBJ1-1; D may be TRBD1 (5 bases). Germline V lookup: CDR1 SQVTM, CDR2 ANQGSEA. V was cut by 2 bases and J by 4 bases, with 11 bases left in between. The CDR3 is 13 amino acids. The CDR3 loop is CSVEQGRGTEAFF. For the CDR3, the DNA is TGCAGCGTTGAACAGGGCCGCGGCACTGAAGCTTTCTTT.

This clone has a handful of counts. The chain employs TRBV5-4 and TRBJ2-1; 8 nucleotides align to TRBD2. There are 15 residues in the CDR3. Trimming removed 0 bases from V and 4 bases from J; junction bases left unmatched: 3. The germline V gene has CDR1 SGHNT and CDR2 YYREEE (reference sequence). CDR3: CASSLEAGEYNEQFF. In DNA, the CDR3 is TGTGCCAGCAGCTTGGAAGCGGGGGAATACAATGAGCAGTTCTTC. Full variable domain (outside the CDR3, taken from reference TRBV5-4 and TRBJ2-1): ETGVTQSPTHLIKTRGQQVTLRCSSQSGHNTVSWYQQALGQGPQFIFQYYREEENGRGNFPPRFSGLQFPNYSSELNVNALELDDSALYLCASSLEAGEYNEQFFGPGTRLTVL.